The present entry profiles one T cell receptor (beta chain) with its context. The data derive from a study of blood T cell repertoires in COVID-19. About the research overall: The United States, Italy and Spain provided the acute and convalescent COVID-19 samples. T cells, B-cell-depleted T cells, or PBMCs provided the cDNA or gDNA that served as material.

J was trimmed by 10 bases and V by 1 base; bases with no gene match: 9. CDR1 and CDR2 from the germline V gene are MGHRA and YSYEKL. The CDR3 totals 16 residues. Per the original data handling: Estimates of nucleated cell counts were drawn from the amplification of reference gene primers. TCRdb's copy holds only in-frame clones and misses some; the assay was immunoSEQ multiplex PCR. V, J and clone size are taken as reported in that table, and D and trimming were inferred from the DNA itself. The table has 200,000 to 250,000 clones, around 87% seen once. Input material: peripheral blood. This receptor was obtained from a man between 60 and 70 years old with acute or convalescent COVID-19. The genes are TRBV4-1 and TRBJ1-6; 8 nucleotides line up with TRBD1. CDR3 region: CASSQVFPGGVSPLHF. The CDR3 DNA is TGCGCCAGCAGCCAAGTTTTTCCAGGGGGCGTATCACCCCTCCACTTT.